Listed here are 21 T cell receptor beta chains from one sample, sequenced in a study of blood T cell repertoires in COVID-19. The repertoire was sequenced with immunoSEQ multiplex PCR; TCRdb's copy has only in-frame clones and lacks some. There are over 75,000 clones in the sample; 80% occur only once, and approximately 10% lies in the top ten. The sequenced sample was peripheral blood. These receptors all come from a woman aged 70-85 years with acute or convalescent COVID-19.

This chain joins TRBV7-9 and TRBJ2-1; no definite D call. This CDR3 has 14 amino acids. V was clipped by 5 bases and J by 7 bases, with 15 bases between them. Germline CDR1 reads SEHNR; CDR2 reads FQNEAQ (reference sequence). CDR3 bases: TGTGCCAGCAGCCCGGCGGCTATCGGAAATGAGCAGTTCTTC. It encodes CASSPAAIGNEQFF.

The chain recombines TRBV5-6 with TRBJ2-4; 8 bases are a match to TRBD1. In germline, CDR1 is SGHDT, CDR2 YYEEEE. J was trimmed by 5 bases and V by 4 bases; bases with no gene match: 8. The CDR3 extends over 15 amino acids. CDR3 nucleotides: TGTGCCAGCAGCCGGTGGGACAGGAGAGAAAACATTCAGTACTTC. It yields the protein CASSRWDRRENIQYF.

The rearrangement uses TRBV30 and TRBJ2-1, with D possibly TRBD1 on 6 matching bases. The CDR3 contains 16 residues. Trimming took 0 bases from V and 2 from J, leaving 14 bases between them. Germline lookup yields CDR1 GTSNPN and CDR2 SVGIG (reference sequence). The CDR3: CAWSVRRAGAYNEQFF. The CDR3, as DNA: TGTGCCTGGAGTGTACGTAGGGCAGGGGCCTACAATGAGCAGTTCTTC.

The rearrangement links TRBV19 to TRBJ2-1, with 14 bases lining up with TRBD2. Germline V gene sequence: CDR1 LNHDA, CDR2 SQIVND (reference sequence). Trimming took 3 bases from V and 8 from J; bases not matched to a gene: 15. The length of the CDR3 is 19 residues. The CDR3 DNA reads TGTGCCAGTAGTATCCATTTGACTAGCGGGGGGGCCCGTCCGGATGAGCAGTTCTTC. This translates into CASSIHLTSGGARPDEQFF.

This chain joins TRBV6-5 and TRBJ1-1; the match to TRBD1 covers 10 bases. After removal of 7 bases from V and 6 bases from J, the junction contained 8 bases not matched to a gene. Germline loops: CDR1 MNHEY, CDR2 SVGAGI. This CDR3 contains 14 residues. This CDR3 is CASKQGQGIPEAFF. As DNA, the CDR3 is TGTGCCAGCAAACAGGGACAGGGGATACCTGAAGCTTTCTTT.

In DNA, the CDR3 is TGTGCCAGCAGCCCCCCCCAGGGTCCCGAGCAGTACTTC. Residues: CASSPPQGPEQYF. V and J are TRBV7-2 and TRBJ2-7; a weak D match, TRBD1 (5 bases). Trimming removed 5 bases at V and 6 bases at J, with 14 bases between. Germline V gene lookup returns CDR1 SGHTA and CDR2 FQGNSA. This CDR3 comprises 13 residues. The entire variable domain, with the rest obtained from reference TRBV7-2 and TRBJ2-7, is as follows: GAGVSQSPSNKVTEKGKDVELRCDPISGHTALYWYRQSLGQGLEFLIYFQGNSAPDKSGLPSDRFSAERTGGSVSTLTIQRTQQEDSAVYLCASSPPQGPEQYFGPGTRLTVT.

The chain carries TRBV4-2 and TRBJ2-7, with D tentatively TRBD1 (6 bases). Trimming removed 1 base at V and 2 bases at J, with 12 bases between. CDR3 size: 15 residues. Germline loops: CDR1 LGHNA, CDR2 YNFKEQ. Written as DNA, the CDR3 is TGTGCCAGCAGCCAAGTTCGACAGGCTACCTACGAGCAGTACTTC. Translating it yields CASSQVRQATYEQYF.

J is TRBJ1-2 and V is TRBV5-4; D is undetermined. V was clipped by 3 bases and J by 5 bases, with 8 bases between them. Germline-derived CDR1 and CDR2 are SGHNT and YYREEE (reference sequence). CDR3 length: 12 amino acids. The CDR3: CASSSQKYGYTF. The DNA of the CDR3 is TGTGCCAGCAGCTCCCAGAAGTATGGCTACACCTTC.

The rearrangement links TRBV29-1 to TRBJ2-7, with 10 positions matching TRBD1. This CDR3 has 14 amino acids. Germline-derived CDR1 and CDR2 are SQVTM and ANQGSEA. Trimming took 6 bases from V and 4 from J; bases not matched to a gene: 9. The CDR3 here is CSVVIRQGAYEQYF. Here the CDR3 DNA reads TGCAGCGTCGTAATTAGACAGGGGGCATACGAGCAGTACTTC.

This chain joins TRBV6-6 and TRBJ1-2; TRBD1 matches at 9 bases. The CDR3 runs 12 residues. The germline gives CDR1 MNHNY, CDR2 SVGAGI (reference sequence). V lost 11 bases, J lost 5 bases, and 6 bases stayed unmatched. CDR3 coding DNA: TGTGCCTGCTTACAGGGGGCATATGGCTACACCTTC. Its protein product is CACLQGAYGYTF.

The chain joins TRBV7-8 to TRBJ1-1; the match to TRBD1 covers 9 bases. V lost 6 bases, J lost 0 bases, and 2 bases stayed unmatched. The CDR3 runs 14 residues. CDR1 and CDR2 (germline): SGHVS, FQNEAQ. The CDR3 DNA reads as TGTGCCAGCAGGGGACAGGGATTGAACACTGAAGCTTTCTTT. Translation gives CASRGQGLNTEAFF.

The CDR3 DNA reads as TGTGCCAGCAGTGCCGGGACAGCTCCTATGAACACTGAAGCTTTCTTT. Translated: CASSAGTAPMNTEAFF. The chain recombines TRBV6-1 with TRBJ1-1; TRBD1 agrees at 7 bases. Germline CDR1 is MNHNS and CDR2 is SASEGT. V lost 4 bases and J lost 0; bases outside the gene matches: 8. CDR3 size: 16 residues.

The chain recombines TRBV9 with TRBJ2-3; 9 nucleotides agree with TRBD2. CDR3 length equals 16 residues. With 0 bases clipped from V and 3 bases from J, the junction kept 5 bases outside the gene matches. Per the germline V gene, CDR1 is SGDLS and CDR2 is YYNGEE. The CDR3 sequence: CASSVATSGLTDTQYF. The CDR3 nucleotides are TGTGCCAGCAGCGTAGCTACTAGCGGGTTGACAGATACGCAGTATTTT.

This clone was detected only once. The rearrangement links TRBV7-9 to TRBJ2-7, with 10 positions matching TRBD2. The CDR3 contains 15 residues. Germline trimming cut 6 bases from V and 1 base from J; bases unmatched to any gene: 6. Germline V CDR1 and CDR2: SEHNR, FQNEAQ (reference sequence). The CDR3 loop reads CASRAGTSESYEQYF. CDR3 DNA sequence: TGTGCCAGCAGGGCCGGGACTAGCGAATCCTACGAGCAGTACTTC.

In its sample, this clone was seen a few times. The chain is built from TRBV30 and TRBJ1-1; no clear D. Germline CDR1 is GTSNPN and CDR2 is SVGIG (reference sequence). This CDR3 has 13 amino acids. V was pared by 2 bases and J by 0 bases, with 7 bases between. The CDR3 DNA reads TGTGCCTGGAGTCGCCAGATGAACACTGAAGCTTTCTTT. Its protein is CAWSRQMNTEAFF.

The rearrangement links TRBV29-1 to TRBJ2-3, with 10 bases lining up with TRBD2. This CDR3 is 20 amino acids long. Losses at the gene ends were 4 bases for V and 2 bases for J; bases not matched to a gene: 21. CDR1 is SQVTM and CDR2 is ANQGSEA in the germline V gene. CDR3 sequence reads: CSVVSGALLTSGDSTDTQYF. The CDR3 nucleotides are TGCAGCGTTGTCTCCGGCGCGTTACTTACTAGCGGGGATTCCACAGATACGCAGTATTTT.

This clone was seen more than once but under ten times. The J gene is TRBJ2-1, the V gene TRBV29-1; D is possibly TRBD2 (6 bases). The CDR3 is 12 residues long. The germline V gene has CDR1 SQVTM and CDR2 ANQGSEA. The V gene lost 3 bases and the J gene lost 4 bases, with 7 bases spanning the gap. CDR3 coding DNA: TGCAGCGTTGAGAGCGGGTACAATGAGCAGTTCTTC. The encoded protein is CSVESGYNEQFF.

The V gene is TRBV18, the J gene TRBJ1-2; D gene uncertain. The CDR3 is 12 amino acids. The V gene's germline CDR1 is KGHSH and CDR2 LQKENI. V lost 4 bases and J 8 bases, leaving 11 bases between the germline ends. Written as DNA, the CDR3 is TGTGCCAGCTCACTCATCGAGGGAGGCTACACCTTC. Its protein product is CASSLIEGGYTF.

This clone was seen a few times. V and J are TRBV10-3 and TRBJ2-2, with 15 bases matching TRBD2. The ends lost 6 bases at V and 1 base at J; junction bases unmatched: 9. Germline loops: CDR1 ENHRY, CDR2 SYGVKD. The CDR3 is made up of 19 amino acids. The CDR3 is CAISSRTSGGAQNTGELFF. The CDR3 DNA follows: TGTGCCATCAGCTCCCGGACTAGCGGGGGGGCCCAGAACACCGGGGAGCTGTTTTTT.

As concerns this clone: One junction end does not reproduce the germline sequence, and a read error may be involved. This chain joins TRBV7-3 and TRBJ2-7; 7 bases fit TRBD2. Per the germline V gene, CDR1 is SGHTA and CDR2 is FQGTGA. This CDR3 region has 14 residues. Here the CDR3 DNA reads TGTGCCAGCAGCTTACAAGGCGGGGACTACGAGCGGTACTTC. Translated: CASSLQGGDYERYF.

This chain uses TRBV7-9 with TRBJ2-7; 7 nucleotides line up with TRBD1. The CDR3 is made up of 14 amino acids. Trimming removed 4 bases from V and 2 bases from J; junction bases left unmatched: 5. Germline V lookup: CDR1 SEHNR, CDR2 FQNEAQ (reference sequence). CDR3 nucleotides: TGTGCCAGCAGCTCAGGACAGGCCGCCTACGAGCAGTACTTC. Protein: CASSSGQAAYEQYF.